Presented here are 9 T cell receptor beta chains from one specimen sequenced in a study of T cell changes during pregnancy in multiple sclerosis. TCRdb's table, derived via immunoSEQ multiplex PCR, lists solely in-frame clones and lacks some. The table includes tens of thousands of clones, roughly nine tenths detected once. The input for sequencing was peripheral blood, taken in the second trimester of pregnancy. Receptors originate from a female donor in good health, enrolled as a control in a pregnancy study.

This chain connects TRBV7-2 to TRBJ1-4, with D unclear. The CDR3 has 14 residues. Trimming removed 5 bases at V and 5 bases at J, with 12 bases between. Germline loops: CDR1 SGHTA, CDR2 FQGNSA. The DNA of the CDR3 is TGTGCCAGCAGCCGCGACGCCGGGAATGAAAAACTGTTTTTT. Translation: CASSRDAGNEKLFF.

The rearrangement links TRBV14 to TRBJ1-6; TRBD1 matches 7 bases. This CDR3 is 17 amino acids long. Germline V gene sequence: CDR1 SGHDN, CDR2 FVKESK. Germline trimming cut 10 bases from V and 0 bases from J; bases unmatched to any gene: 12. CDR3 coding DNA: TGTGCCATTCCACCGGGACAGATAAGCTCCTATAATTCACCCCTCCACTTT. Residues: CAIPPGQISSYNSPLHF.

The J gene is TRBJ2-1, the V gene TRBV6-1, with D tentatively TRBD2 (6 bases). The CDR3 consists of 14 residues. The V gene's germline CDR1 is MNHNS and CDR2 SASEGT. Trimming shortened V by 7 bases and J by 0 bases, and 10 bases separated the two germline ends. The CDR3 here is CASTRSGSYNEQFF. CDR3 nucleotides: TGTGCCAGCACCCGTAGCGGCTCCTACAATGAGCAGTTCTTC.

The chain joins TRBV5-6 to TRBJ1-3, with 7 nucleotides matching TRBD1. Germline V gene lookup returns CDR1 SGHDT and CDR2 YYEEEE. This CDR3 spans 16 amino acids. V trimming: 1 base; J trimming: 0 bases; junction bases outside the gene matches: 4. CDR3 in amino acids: CASSLRQGNSGNTIYF. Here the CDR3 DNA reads TGTGCCAGCAGCTTGCGACAGGGTAACTCTGGAAACACCATATATTTT.

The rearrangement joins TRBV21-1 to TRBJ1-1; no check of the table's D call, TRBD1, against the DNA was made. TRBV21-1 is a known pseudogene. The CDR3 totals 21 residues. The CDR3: CASSKVSRFGAPTTPNTEAFF. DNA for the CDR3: TGTGCCAGCAGCAAAGTGTCCCGGTTTGGGGCACCTACCACCCCGAACACTGAAGCTTTCTTT.

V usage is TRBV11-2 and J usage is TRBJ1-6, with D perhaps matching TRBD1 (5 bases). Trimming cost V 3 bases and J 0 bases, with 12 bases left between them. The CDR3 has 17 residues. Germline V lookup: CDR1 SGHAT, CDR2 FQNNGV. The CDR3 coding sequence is TGTGCCAGCAGCTTTGAGACAGCGAGCTCCTATAATTCACCCCTCCACTTT. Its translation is CASSFETASSYNSPLHF.

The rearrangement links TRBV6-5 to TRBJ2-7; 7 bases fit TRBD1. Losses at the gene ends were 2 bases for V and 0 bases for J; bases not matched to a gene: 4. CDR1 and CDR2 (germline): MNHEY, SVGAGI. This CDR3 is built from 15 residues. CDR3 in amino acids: CASSYIGGSSYEQYF. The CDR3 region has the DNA TGTGCCAGCAGTTACATAGGGGGCAGCTCCTACGAGCAGTACTTC.

CDR3 sequence reads: CASSPDRGRVYGYTF. CDR3 nucleotides: TGTGCCAGTTCTCCGGACAGGGGGCGCGTCTATGGCTACACCTTC. The chain employs TRBV19 and TRBJ1-2; 11 bases fit TRBD1. This CDR3 has 15 amino acids. Looked up from germline, CDR1 is LNHDA and CDR2 is SQIVND (reference sequence). With V trimmed by 8 bases and J by 4 bases, 9 bases remained unmatched.

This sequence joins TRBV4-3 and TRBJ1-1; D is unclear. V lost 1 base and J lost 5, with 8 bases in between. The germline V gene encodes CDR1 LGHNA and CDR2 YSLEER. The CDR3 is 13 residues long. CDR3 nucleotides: TGCGCCAGCAGCCAAGGTTTTTCTACTGAAGCTTTCTTT. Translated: CASSQGFSTEAFF.